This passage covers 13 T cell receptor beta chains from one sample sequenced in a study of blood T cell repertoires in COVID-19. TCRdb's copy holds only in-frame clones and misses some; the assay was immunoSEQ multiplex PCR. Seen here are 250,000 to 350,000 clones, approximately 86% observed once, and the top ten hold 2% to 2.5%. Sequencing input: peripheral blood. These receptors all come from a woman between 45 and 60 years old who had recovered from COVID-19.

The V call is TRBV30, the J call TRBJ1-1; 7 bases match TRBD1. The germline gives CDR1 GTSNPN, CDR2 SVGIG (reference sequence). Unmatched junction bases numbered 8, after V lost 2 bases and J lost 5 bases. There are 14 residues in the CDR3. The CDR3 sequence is CAWSPRGIVTEAFF. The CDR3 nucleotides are TGTGCCTGGAGTCCCAGGGGGATAGTAACTGAAGCTTTCTTT.

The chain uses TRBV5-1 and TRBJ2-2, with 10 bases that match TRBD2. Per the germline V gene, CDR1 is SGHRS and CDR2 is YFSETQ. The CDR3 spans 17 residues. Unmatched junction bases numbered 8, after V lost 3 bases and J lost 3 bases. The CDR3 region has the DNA TGCGCCAGCAGCTCTCCCCTAGCGGGAGAATACACCGGGGAGCTGTTTTTT. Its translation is CASSSPLAGEYTGELFF.

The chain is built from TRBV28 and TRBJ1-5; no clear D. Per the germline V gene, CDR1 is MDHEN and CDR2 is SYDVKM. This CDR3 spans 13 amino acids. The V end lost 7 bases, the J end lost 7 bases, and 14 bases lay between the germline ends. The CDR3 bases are TGTGCCAGCACGGGGAGAGTGAAACAGCCCCAGCATTTT. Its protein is CASTGRVKQPQHF.

The CDR3 spells CASSSGGRIDGYTF. CDR3 coding DNA: TGTGCCAGCAGCTCAGGGGGCAGGATAGATGGCTACACCTTC. The chain recombines TRBV13 with TRBJ1-2, with 8 bases matching TRBD1. Germline lookup yields CDR1 PRHDT and CDR2 FYEKMQ (reference sequence). V trimming: 4 bases; J trimming: 6 bases; junction bases outside the gene matches: 7. CDR3 size: 14 residues.

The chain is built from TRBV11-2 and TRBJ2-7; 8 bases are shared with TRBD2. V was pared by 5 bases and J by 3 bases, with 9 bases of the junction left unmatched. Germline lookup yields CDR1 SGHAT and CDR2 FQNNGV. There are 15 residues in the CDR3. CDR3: CASSPGIAGNYEQYF. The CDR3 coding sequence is TGTGCCAGCAGCCCCGGGATAGCGGGGAACTACGAGCAGTACTTC. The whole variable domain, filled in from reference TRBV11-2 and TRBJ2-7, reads EAGVAQSPRYKIIEKRQSVAFWCNPISGHATLYWYQQILGQGPKLLIQFQNNGVVDDSQLPKDRFSAERLKGVDSTLKIQPAKLEDSAVYLCASSPGIAGNYEQYFGPGTRLTVT.

The CDR3 bases are TGTGCCAGCAGCTTTCGACAGCCCCGTGGCTACACCTTC. It codes for CASSFRQPRGYTF. The chain has TRBV5-4 and TRBJ1-2; D perhaps matches TRBD1 (5 bases). The CDR3 consists of 13 residues. V was cut by 2 bases and J by 7 bases, with 12 bases left in between. The germline V gene has CDR1 SGHNT and CDR2 YYREEE (reference sequence).

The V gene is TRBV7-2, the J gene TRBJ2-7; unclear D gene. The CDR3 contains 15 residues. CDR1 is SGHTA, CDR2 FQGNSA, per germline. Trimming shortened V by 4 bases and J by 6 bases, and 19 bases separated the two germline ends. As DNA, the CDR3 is TGTGCCAGCAGCTCCTCCGGCGGAATAGCTGGCGAGCAGTACTTC. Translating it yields CASSSSGGIAGEQYF.

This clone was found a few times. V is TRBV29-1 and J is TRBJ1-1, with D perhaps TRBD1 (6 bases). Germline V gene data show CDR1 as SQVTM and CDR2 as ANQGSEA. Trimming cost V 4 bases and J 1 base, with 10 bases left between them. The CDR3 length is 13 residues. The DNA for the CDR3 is TGCAGCGTTGTTCAGGGGTGGAACACTGAAGCTTTCTTT. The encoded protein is CSVVQGWNTEAFF.

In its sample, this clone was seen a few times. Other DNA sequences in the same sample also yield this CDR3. The CDR3 coding sequence is TGTGCCAGCAGGCTAGGACAGGGCGATGGCTACACCTTC. This sequence encodes CASRLGQGDGYTF. The chain uses TRBV6-5 and TRBJ1-2, with 8 positions matching TRBD1. J was trimmed by 6 bases and V by 6 bases; bases with no gene match: 6. Per the germline V gene, CDR1 is MNHEY and CDR2 is SVGAGI. The CDR3 has 13 residues.

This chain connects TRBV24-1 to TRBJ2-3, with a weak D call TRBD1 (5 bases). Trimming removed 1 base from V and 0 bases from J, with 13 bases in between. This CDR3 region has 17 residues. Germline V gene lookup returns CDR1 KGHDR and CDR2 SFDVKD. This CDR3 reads CATSDLGALASTDTQYF. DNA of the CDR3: TGTGCCACCAGTGATTTAGGGGCCCTGGCAAGCACAGATACGCAGTATTTT.

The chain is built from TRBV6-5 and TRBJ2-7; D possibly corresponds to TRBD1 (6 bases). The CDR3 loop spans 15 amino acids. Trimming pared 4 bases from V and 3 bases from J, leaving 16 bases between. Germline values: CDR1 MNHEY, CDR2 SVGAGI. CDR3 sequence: CASSSRDKKDYEQYF. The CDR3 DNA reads TGTGCCAGCAGTTCCCGGGACAAAAAAGACTACGAGCAGTACTTC.

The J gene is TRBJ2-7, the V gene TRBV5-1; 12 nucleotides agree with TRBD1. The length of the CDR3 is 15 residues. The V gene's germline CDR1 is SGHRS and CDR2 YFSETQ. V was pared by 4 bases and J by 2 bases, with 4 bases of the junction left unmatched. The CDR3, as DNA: TGCGCCAGCAGCCGCGGGACAGGGGGCCCCTACGAGCAGTACTTC. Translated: CASSRGTGGPYEQYF.

The CDR3 DNA reads as TGTGCCAGTACCCGGGGGTTTGGGGCTGGGGCCAACGTCCTGACTTTC. It specifies CASTRGFGAGANVLTF. The chain carries TRBV19 and TRBJ2-6, with D maybe TRBD2 (6 bases). The CDR3 length is 16 residues. Germline-derived CDR1 and CDR2 are LNHDA and SQIVND (reference sequence). V was cut by 7 bases and J by 2 bases, with 15 bases left in between.